This entry lists 5 T cell receptor beta chains sequenced from one sample in a study of early T cells in non-severe SARS-CoV-2 infection. TCRdb redid the calling of the 5' RACE reads with MiXCR, one entry per CDR3 protein. This sample has about 82,000 distinct CDR3 sequences, with 13% found just once. The sample taken for sequencing was whole blood. These receptors all come from an adult who was a healthcare worker with PCR-confirmed SARS-CoV-2 infection or an uninfected control (not recorded which).

The gene calls are TRBV5-1 and TRBJ2-3; the D gene is possibly TRBD2 (5 bases). The CDR3 consists of 14 residues. The germline gives CDR1 SGHRS, CDR2 YFSETQ. V was trimmed by 4 bases and J by 9 bases, leaving 18 bases between them. The CDR3 protein is CASSLRTVLRTQYF. The CDR3 nucleotides read TGCGCCAGCAGCCTACGGACTGTCTTAAGGACGCAGTATTTT.

A few counts support this clonotype. This chain joins TRBV5-1 and TRBJ1-1; the D gene is possibly TRBD1 (5 bases). This CDR3 is built from 15 residues. Germline V gene sequence: CDR1 SGHRS, CDR2 YFSETQ. Trimming took 1 base from V and 0 from J, leaving 10 bases between them. The CDR3: CASSLYGHLNTEAFF. The CDR3 DNA reads as TGCGCCAGCAGCTTGTATGGACACTTGAACACTGAAGCTTTCTTT.

This clonotype was recorded at least ten times. This chain links TRBV19 with TRBJ1-4; 10 bases map to TRBD1. CDR1 LNHDA and CDR2 SQIVND come from the germline V gene (reference sequence). After removal of 5 bases from V and 5 bases from J, the junction contained 2 bases not matched to a gene. There are 14 residues in the CDR3. This CDR3 is CASSGQGGNEKLFF. In DNA form, the CDR3 reads TGTGCCAGTAGTGGACAGGGGGGAAATGAAAAACTGTTTTTT.

The rearrangement uses TRBV20-1 and TRBJ1-6, with a possible D match to TRBD1 (6 bases). The CDR3 runs 13 residues. V was cut by 3 bases and J by 9 bases, with 12 bases left in between. Germline V gives CDR1 DFQATT, CDR2 SNEGSKA (reference sequence). CDR3 sequence: CSARVGGGSPLHF. CDR3 in DNA: TGCAGTGCTAGGGTAGGAGGGGGTTCACCCCTCCACTTT.

To note about this clonotype: A much larger clonotype is one base distant, so this may be a read error. Lacking the conserved final phenylalanine or tryptophan, this CDR3 likely reflects a read error. The chain is built from TRBV20-1 and TRBJ2-7; TRBD2 might be the D (6 bases). This CDR3 has 13 residues. The germline CDR1 and CDR2 sequences are DFQATT and SNEGSKA (reference sequence). The V gene lost 6 bases and the J gene lost 7 bases, with 19 bases spanning the gap. The CDR3 reads CSALGRGFWEQYL. DNA for the CDR3: TGCAGTGCCCTCGGGAGAGGCTTTTGGGAGCAGTACTTG.